These 14 T cell receptor beta chains came from one sample sequenced in a study of cytomegalovirus exposure and HLA in healthy donors. Vbeta (60) and Jbeta (13) primers were used in the PCR. Clones were sequenced by immunoSEQ multiplex PCR, and TCRdb holds only the in-frame ones, with some missing. This sample has 100,000 to 150,000 clones, with approximately 10% found just once. Sequencing input: PBMCs. The source is a woman aged 40 to 55 in good health and CMV-seropositive.

V usage is TRBV9 and J usage is TRBJ2-2; 7 nucleotides align to TRBD2. The CDR3 contains 15 residues. V lost 4 bases, J lost 4 bases, and 7 bases stayed unmatched. The germline V gene has CDR1 SGDLS and CDR2 YYNGEE. The CDR3 DNA follows: TGTGCCAGCAGCCAGCGGGGCGGAGGCACCGGGGAGCTGTTTTTT. Its translation: CASSQRGGGTGELFF.

V usage is TRBV29-1 and J usage is TRBJ2-1, with TRBD2 as a possible D gene (6 bases). Trimming removed 5 bases at V and 8 bases at J, with 16 bases between. From germline, CDR1 is SQVTM and CDR2 ANQGSEA. The CDR3 runs to 13 residues. CDR3 protein: CSVQGGEFDEQFF. The CDR3, as DNA: TGCAGCGTTCAGGGCGGGGAGTTTGATGAGCAGTTCTTC.

This clone was seen a few times. CDR3 sequence (DNA): TGTGCCAGCAGCCCCCAGGGGAGGAACACTGAAGCTTTCTTT. Translation gives CASSPQGRNTEAFF. This rearrangement joins TRBV5-8 to TRBJ1-1; tentatively, D is TRBD1 (6 bases). V was shortened by 4 bases and J by 1 base, with 11 bases between the two germline ends. The germline V gene encodes CDR1 SGHTS and CDR2 YDEGEE. The CDR3 sequence is 14 residues long.

The CDR3 protein is CAISDARFNTEAFF. Here the CDR3 DNA reads TGTGCCATCAGTGATGCTAGGTTCAACACTGAAGCTTTCTTT. The gene calls are TRBV10-3 and TRBJ1-1, with unresolved D. The V end was cut by 3 bases, the J end by 2 bases, with 10 bases between. Germline values: CDR1 ENHRY, CDR2 SYGVKD. The CDR3 runs 14 residues.

This clone was found a few times. This chain uses TRBV13 with TRBJ1-6, with D unresolved. Germline lookup yields CDR1 PRHDT and CDR2 FYEKMQ (reference sequence). Trimming stripped 1 base from V and 5 bases from J, with 6 bases between. The CDR3 consists of 14 residues. Written as DNA, the CDR3 is TGTGCCAGCAGCTTAGCGCAGGATAATTCACCCCTCCACTTT. This sequence encodes CASSLAQDNSPLHF.

The chain combines TRBV5-4 with TRBJ2-3, with 10 positions matching TRBD2. Germline values: CDR1 SGHNT, CDR2 YYREEE (reference sequence). J lost 0 bases, V lost 4 bases, and 8 bases had no gene match. CDR3 length equals 17 residues. The CDR3 coding sequence is TGTGCCAGCAGCACCCGACTAGCGGGCCCTAGCACAGATACGCAGTATTTT. Its protein product is CASSTRLAGPSTDTQYF.

There are a few counts of this clone. J is TRBJ1-2 and V is TRBV7-2, with 9 bases identical to TRBD1. V lost 6 bases and J lost 0; bases outside the gene matches: 5. The V gene's germline CDR1 is SGHTA and CDR2 FQGNSA. This CDR3 region has 15 residues. The CDR3 nucleotides read TGTGCCAGCAGACGGGACAGGGATTCTAACTATGGCTACACCTTC. It is translated as CASRRDRDSNYGYTF.

The chain couples TRBV6-4 to TRBJ2-2; 7 bases align to TRBD2. The CDR3 is made up of 14 amino acids. Germline trimming cut 6 bases from V and 7 bases from J; bases unmatched to any gene: 8. Germline lookup yields CDR1 MRHNA and CDR2 SNTAGT. The CDR3 coding sequence is TGTGCCAGCAGCCGGGACTACCGGATCGGGGAGCTGTTTTTT. It yields the protein CASSRDYRIGELFF.

There are a few counts of this clone. V is TRBV30 and J is TRBJ2-7; D call uncertain. Germline V gene sequence: CDR1 GTSNPN, CDR2 SVGIG (reference sequence). The CDR3 has 13 residues. The germline V and J ends were trimmed by 6 bases and 0 bases, with 12 bases remaining between them. The CDR3 DNA reads as TGTGCCTGTATCAACTCGGGCTCCTACGAGCAGTACTTC. Protein: CACINSGSYEQYF.

This clone was seen more than once but under ten times. The germline gene is not matched at one end of the junction; a read error may be the cause. The gene calls are TRBV7-2 and TRBJ1-5; D possibly corresponds to TRBD1 (6 bases). The CDR3 contains 15 residues. Per the germline V gene, CDR1 is SGHTA and CDR2 is FQGNSA. CDR3 sequence reads: CASRLAGADNQPQHF. CDR3 bases: TGTGCCAGCAGATTAGCGGGGGCAGACAATCAGCCCCAGCATTTT.

The V and J genes are TRBV9 and TRBJ2-3; D gene unclear. CDR3 length: 17 amino acids. Trimming removed 5 bases from V and 0 bases from J, with 19 bases in between. Germline lookup yields CDR1 SGDLS and CDR2 YYNGEE. Here the CDR3 reads CASSREVRSESTDTQYF. Written as DNA, the CDR3 is TGTGCCAGCAGTAGAGAGGTGCGGAGCGAGAGCACAGATACGCAGTATTTT.

This clone turned up a few times. This chain joins TRBV7-9 and TRBJ1-2; 10 bases fit TRBD1. The CDR3 consists of 15 residues. V was pared by 5 bases and J by 8 bases, with 11 bases of the junction left unmatched. CDR1 is SEHNR, CDR2 FQNEAQ, per germline (reference sequence). DNA for the CDR3: TGTGCCAGCAGCAGCACCGGGACAGGGGTAATCGGCTACACCTTC. Translated: CASSSTGTGVIGYTF.

The rearrangement uses TRBV5-1 and TRBJ2-1, with D possibly being TRBD2 (5 bases). CDR1 SGHRS and CDR2 YFSETQ come from the germline V gene. Trimming removed 0 bases at V and 8 bases at J, with 9 bases between. The CDR3 sequence is 13 residues long. The CDR3 nucleotides are TGCGCCAGCAGCTTGGAAGGGAGCCATGAGCAGTTCTTC. Translated: CASSLEGSHEQFF.

The chain combines TRBV27 with TRBJ2-1, with TRBD2 matching over 15 bases. Trimming at V came to 3 bases and at J to 13 bases, leaving 16 bases not matched to a gene. From germline, CDR1 is MNHEY and CDR2 SMNVEV (reference sequence). This CDR3 spans 18 amino acids. CDR3 nucleotide sequence: TGTGCCAGCAGTTTCCTTTCCGGGACTAGCGGGGGGCGTGGTGCCCAGTTCTTC. Translating gives CASSFLSGTSGGRGAQFF.